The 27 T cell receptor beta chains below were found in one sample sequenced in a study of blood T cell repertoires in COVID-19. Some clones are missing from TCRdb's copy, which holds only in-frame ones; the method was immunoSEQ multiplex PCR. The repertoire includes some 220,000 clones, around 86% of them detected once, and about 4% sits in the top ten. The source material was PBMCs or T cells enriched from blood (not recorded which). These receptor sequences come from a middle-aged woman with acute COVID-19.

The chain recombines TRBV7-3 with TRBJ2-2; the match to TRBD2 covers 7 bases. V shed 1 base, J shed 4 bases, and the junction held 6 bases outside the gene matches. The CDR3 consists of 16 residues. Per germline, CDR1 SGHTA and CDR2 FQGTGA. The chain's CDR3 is CASSLIRGVGTGELFF. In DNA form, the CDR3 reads TGTGCCAGCAGCTTAATACGGGGGGTTGGCACCGGGGAGCTGTTTTTT.

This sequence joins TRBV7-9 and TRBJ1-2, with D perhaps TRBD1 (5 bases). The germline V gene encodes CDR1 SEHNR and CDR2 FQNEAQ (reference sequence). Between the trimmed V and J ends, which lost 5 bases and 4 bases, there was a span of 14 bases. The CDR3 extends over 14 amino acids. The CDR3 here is CASSNSGLRYGYTF. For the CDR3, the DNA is TGTGCCAGCAGCAACTCGGGACTTCGCTATGGCTACACCTTC.

CDR3: CASSLATGEGYTF. Here the CDR3 DNA reads TGTGCCAGCAGCTTGGCCACAGGGGAAGGCTACACCTTC. V is TRBV7-9 and J is TRBJ1-2; 7 nucleotides line up with TRBD1. This CDR3 comprises 13 residues. J gave up 8 bases and V 3 bases, and 6 bases lay outside the gene matches. Germline CDR1 reads SEHNR; CDR2 reads FQNEAQ (reference sequence). The full variable domain, with the rest looked up from reference TRBV7-9 and TRBJ1-2, is DTGVSQNPRHKITKRGQNVTFRCDPISEHNRLYWYRQTLGQGPEFLTYFQNEAQLEKSRLLSDRFSAERPKGSFSTLEIQRTEQGDSAMYLCASSLATGEGYTFGSGTRLTVV.

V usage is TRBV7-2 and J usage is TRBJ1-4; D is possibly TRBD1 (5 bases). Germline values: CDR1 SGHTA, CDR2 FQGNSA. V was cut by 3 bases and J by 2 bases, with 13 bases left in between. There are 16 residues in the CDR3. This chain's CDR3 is CASSFVRGPTNEKLFF. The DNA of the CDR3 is TGTGCCAGCAGCTTCGTTAGGGGTCCCACTAATGAAAAACTGTTTTTT.

The CDR3 loop is CASSSRGVIFAGELFF. As DNA, the CDR3 is TGTGCCAGCAGCTCAAGAGGAGTAATCTTTGCCGGGGAGCTGTTTTTT. V and J are TRBV7-6 and TRBJ2-2; no clear D. Trimming shortened V by 4 bases and J by 6 bases, and 18 bases separated the two germline ends. The germline V gene encodes CDR1 SGHVS and CDR2 FNYEAQ. CDR3 size: 16 residues.

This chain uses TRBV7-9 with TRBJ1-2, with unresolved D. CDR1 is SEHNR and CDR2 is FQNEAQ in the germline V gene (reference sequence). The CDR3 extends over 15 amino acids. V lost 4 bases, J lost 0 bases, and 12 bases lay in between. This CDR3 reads CASSSRGSANYGYTF. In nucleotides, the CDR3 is TGTGCCAGCAGCTCTCGAGGAAGTGCTAACTATGGCTACACCTTC.

CDR3 sequence reads: CASSSTGFNQPQHF. The CDR3 bases are TGTGCCAGCAGTTCGACAGGGTTCAATCAGCCCCAGCATTTT. The gene calls are TRBV6-2 or TRBV6-3 and TRBJ1-5; 7 bases are a match to TRBD1. Per germline, CDR1 MNHEY and CDR2 SVGEGT. J lost 3 bases, V lost 4 bases, and 3 bases had no gene match. The CDR3 sequence is 14 residues long.

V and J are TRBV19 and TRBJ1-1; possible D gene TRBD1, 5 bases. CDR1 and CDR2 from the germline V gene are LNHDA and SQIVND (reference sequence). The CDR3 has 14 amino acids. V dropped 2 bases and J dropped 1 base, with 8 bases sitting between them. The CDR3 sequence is CASSINQGNTEAFF. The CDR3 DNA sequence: TGTGCCAGTAGTATAAATCAGGGGAACACTGAAGCTTTCTTT.

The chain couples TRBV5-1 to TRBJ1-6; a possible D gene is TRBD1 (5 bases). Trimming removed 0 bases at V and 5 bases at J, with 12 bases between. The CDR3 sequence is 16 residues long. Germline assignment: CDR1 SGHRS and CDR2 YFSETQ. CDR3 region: CASSLEAGLDNSPLHF. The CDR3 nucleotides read TGCGCCAGCAGCTTGGAAGCAGGGCTTGATAATTCACCCCTCCACTTT.

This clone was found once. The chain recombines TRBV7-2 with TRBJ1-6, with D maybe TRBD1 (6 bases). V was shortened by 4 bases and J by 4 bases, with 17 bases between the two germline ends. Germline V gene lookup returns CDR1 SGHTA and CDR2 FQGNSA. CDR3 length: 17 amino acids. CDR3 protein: CASSSISHGTYNSPLHF. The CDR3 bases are TGTGCCAGCAGCTCCATTTCGCACGGGACATATAATTCACCCCTCCACTTT.

CDR3 protein: CASRSASDPQETQYF. CDR3 nucleotide sequence: TGTGCCAGCAGATCGGCTAGCGACCCCCAAGAGACCCAGTACTTC. The chain employs TRBV11-1 and TRBJ2-5; D possibly corresponds to TRBD2 (6 bases). The V end lost 6 bases, the J end lost 1 base, and 15 bases lay between the germline ends. In germline, CDR1 is SGHAT, CDR2 FQDESV (reference sequence). CDR3 length: 15 residues.

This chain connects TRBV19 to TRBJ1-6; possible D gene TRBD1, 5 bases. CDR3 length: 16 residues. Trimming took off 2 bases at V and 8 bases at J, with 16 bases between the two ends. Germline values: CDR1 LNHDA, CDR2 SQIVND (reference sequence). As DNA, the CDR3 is TGTGCCAGTAGTATAAGGGCCCCTGCGGGGGATTCACCCCTCCACTTT. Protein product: CASSIRAPAGDSPLHF.

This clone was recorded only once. This CDR3 is CAISETGDREQFF. The DNA for the CDR3 is TGTGCCATCAGTGAGACAGGGGATCGAGAGCAGTTCTTC. The chain uses TRBV10-3 and TRBJ2-1, with 7 bases fitting TRBD1. The germline gives CDR1 ENHRY, CDR2 SYGVKD. The V and J ends lost 2 bases and 10 bases, in that order; junction bases with no gene match: 5. The CDR3 is 13 residues long.

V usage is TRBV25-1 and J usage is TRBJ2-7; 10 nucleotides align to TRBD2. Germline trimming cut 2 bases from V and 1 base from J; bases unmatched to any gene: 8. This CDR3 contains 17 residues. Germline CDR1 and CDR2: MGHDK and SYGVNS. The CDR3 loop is CASSELSGGDLSYEQYV. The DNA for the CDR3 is TGTGCCAGCAGTGAACTGAGCGGGGGGGACCTATCCTACGAGCAGTACGTC.

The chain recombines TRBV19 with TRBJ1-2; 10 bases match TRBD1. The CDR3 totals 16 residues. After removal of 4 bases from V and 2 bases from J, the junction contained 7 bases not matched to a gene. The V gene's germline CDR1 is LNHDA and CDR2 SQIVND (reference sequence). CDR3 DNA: TGTGCCAGTAGTACCTCGACAGGGGGCGGCAACTATGGCTACACCTTC. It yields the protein CASSTSTGGGNYGYTF.

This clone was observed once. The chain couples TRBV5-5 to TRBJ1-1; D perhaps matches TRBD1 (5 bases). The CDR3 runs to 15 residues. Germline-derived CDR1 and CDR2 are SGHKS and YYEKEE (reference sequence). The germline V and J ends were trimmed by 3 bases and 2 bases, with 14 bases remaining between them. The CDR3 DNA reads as TGTGCCAGCAGCTCCCTCGGGGGGATTAACACTGAAGCTTTCTTT. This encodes CASSSLGGINTEAFF. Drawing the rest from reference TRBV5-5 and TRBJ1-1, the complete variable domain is DAGVTQSPTHLIKTRGQQVTLRCSPISGHKSVSWYQQVLGQGPQFIFQYYEKEERGRGNFPDRFSARQFPNYSSELNVNALLLGDSALYLCASSSLGGINTEAFFGQGTRLTVV.

CDR3 nucleotide sequence: TGCAGCGCCAGGGACAATGGCTACACCTTC. This translates into CSARDNGYTF. This sequence joins TRBV29-1 and TRBJ1-2; a weak D match, TRBD1 (6 bases). This CDR3 region has 10 residues. The V end was cut by 7 bases, the J end by 6 bases, with 9 bases between. Germline CDR1 reads SQVTM; CDR2 reads ANQGSEA.

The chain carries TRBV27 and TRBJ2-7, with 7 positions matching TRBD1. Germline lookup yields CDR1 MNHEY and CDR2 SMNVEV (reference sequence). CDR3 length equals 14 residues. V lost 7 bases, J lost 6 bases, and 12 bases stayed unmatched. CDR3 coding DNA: TGTGCCAGCAACCGACAGGGAAACCCCCTCGAGCAGTACTTC. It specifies CASNRQGNPLEQYF.

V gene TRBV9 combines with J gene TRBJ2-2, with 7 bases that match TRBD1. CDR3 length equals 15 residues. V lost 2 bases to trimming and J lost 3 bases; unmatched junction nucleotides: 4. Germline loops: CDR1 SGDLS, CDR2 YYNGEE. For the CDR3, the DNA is TGTGCCAGCAGCGTGAGACAGGGTGACACCGGGGAGCTGTTTTTT. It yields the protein CASSVRQGDTGELFF. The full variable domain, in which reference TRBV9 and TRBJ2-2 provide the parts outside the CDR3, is DSGVTQTPKHLITATGQRVTLRCSPRSGDLSVYWYQQSLDQGLQFLIQYYNGEERAKGNILERFSAQQFPDLHSELNLSSLELGDSALYFCASSVRQGDTGELFFGEGSRLTVL.

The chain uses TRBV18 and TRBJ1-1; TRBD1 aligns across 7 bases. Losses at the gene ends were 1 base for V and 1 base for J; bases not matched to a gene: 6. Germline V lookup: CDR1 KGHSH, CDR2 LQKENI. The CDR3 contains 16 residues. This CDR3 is CASSPREQGKNTEAFF. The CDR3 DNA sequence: TGTGCCAGCTCACCACGAGAACAGGGGAAGAACACTGAAGCTTTCTTT.

DNA for the CDR3: TGTGCCAGCAGTTTATTTGGGACAGGGGGCGCTGGGGCCAACGTCCTGACTTTC. It codes for CASSLFGTGGAGANVLTF. This chain joins TRBV27 and TRBJ2-6; TRBD1 agrees at 12 bases. The CDR3 is 18 residues long. Trimming at V came to 1 base and at J to 2 bases, leaving 3 bases not matched to a gene. Germline V gene lookup returns CDR1 MNHEY and CDR2 SMNVEV (reference sequence).

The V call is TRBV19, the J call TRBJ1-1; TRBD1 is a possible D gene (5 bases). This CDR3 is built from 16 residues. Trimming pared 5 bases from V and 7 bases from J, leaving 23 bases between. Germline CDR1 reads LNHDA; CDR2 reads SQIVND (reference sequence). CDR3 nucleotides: TGTGCCAGTAGTGGTTTGCCCCCTAGGGGATCGCTTGAAGCTTTCTTT. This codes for CASSGLPPRGSLEAFF.

CDR3 in DNA: TGTGCCAGCAGCCATGTCGACAGCTCTGGAAACACCATATATTTT. It encodes CASSHVDSSGNTIYF. The chain uses TRBV7-9 and TRBJ1-3; possibly TRBD1 for D (5 bases). Germline-derived CDR1 and CDR2 are SEHNR and FQNEAQ (reference sequence). Deletions cut 5 bases from V and 0 bases from J, with 11 bases between. This CDR3 region has 15 residues.

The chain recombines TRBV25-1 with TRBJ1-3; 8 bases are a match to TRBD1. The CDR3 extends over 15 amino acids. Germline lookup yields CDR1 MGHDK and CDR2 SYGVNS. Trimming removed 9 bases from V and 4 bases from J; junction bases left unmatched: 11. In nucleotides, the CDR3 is TGTGCCAGTGAACCCACAGGGGGAAGGGGAAACACCATATATTTT. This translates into CASEPTGGRGNTIYF.

The CDR3 DNA sequence: TGTGCCAGTATACGTGGTTCGGGGGCCGGGGAGCTGTTTTTT. Its protein product is CASIRGSGAGELFF. This chain uses TRBV28 with TRBJ2-2, with D maybe TRBD2 (6 bases). CDR1 MDHEN and CDR2 SYDVKM come from the germline V gene. The CDR3 is made up of 14 amino acids. Trimming cost V 9 bases and J 6 bases, with 17 bases left between them. The variable domain in full, completed from reference TRBV28 and TRBJ2-2, reads DVKVTQSSRYLVKRTGEKVFLECVQDMDHENMFWYRQDPGLGLRLIYFSYDVKMKEKGDIPEGYSVSREKKERFSLILESASTNQTSMYLCASIRGSGAGELFFGEGSRLTVL.

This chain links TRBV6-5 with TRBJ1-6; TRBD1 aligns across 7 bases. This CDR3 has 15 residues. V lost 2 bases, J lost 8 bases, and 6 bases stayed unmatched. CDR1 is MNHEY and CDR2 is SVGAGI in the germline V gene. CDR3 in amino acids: CASSYDREVDSPLHF. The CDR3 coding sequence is TGTGCCAGCAGTTACGACAGGGAGGTGGATTCACCCCTCCACTTT.

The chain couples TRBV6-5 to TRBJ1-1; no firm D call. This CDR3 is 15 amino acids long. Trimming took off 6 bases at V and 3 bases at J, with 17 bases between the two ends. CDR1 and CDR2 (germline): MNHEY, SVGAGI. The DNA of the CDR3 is TGTGCCAGCAGGATTCTTATGGGCGTGGACACTGAAGCTTTCTTT. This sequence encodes CASRILMGVDTEAFF.